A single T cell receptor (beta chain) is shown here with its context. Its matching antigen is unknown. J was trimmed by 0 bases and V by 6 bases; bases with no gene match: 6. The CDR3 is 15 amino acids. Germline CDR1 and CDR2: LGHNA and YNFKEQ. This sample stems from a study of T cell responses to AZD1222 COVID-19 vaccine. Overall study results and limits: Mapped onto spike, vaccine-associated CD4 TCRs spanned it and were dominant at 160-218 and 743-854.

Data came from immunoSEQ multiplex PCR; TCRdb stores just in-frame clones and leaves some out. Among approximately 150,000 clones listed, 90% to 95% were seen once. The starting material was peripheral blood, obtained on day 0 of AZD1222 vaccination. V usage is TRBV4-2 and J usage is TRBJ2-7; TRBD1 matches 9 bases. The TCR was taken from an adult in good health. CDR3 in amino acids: CASREPGQGSYEQYF. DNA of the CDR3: TGTGCCAGCAGGGAACCGGGACAGGGCTCCTACGAGCAGTACTTC.